A selection of T cell receptor beta chains follows, all from one sample in a study of blood T cells in healthy people across ages. TCRdb re-called the 5' RACE reads through MiXCR, storing one row per CDR3 protein. This table has around 800,000 distinct CDR3 sequences, 50% to 65% appearing once. Material for sequencing was blood. The receptors were sampled from an elderly man in good health. CDR3s include the opening cysteine and the closing phenylalanine or tryptophan. D genes are given only for firm matches. Clone size is stated in some rows and not others, as once, few, many or a class when expanded.

d_gene	j_gene	abundance	v_gene	CDR3nt	CDR3aa
TRBD2	TRBJ2-1	-	TRBV20-1	TGCAGCGTACCTAGCGGGAGGTCTCCCTACAATGAGCAGTTCTTC	CSVPSGRSPYNEQFF
-	TRBJ2-7	few	TRBV29-1	TGCAGCGTTGATGACAGCTACGAGCAGTACTTC	CSVDDSYEQYF
-	TRBJ1-1	-	TRBV12-5	TGTGCTAGTGGTTTCCGGCGGGCCGTCGGGAGGGACACTGAAGCTTTCTTT	CASGFRRAVGRDTEAFF
TRBD1	TRBJ2-5	-	TRBV5-1	TGCGCCAGCAGCTTCGGGACAGAAGAGACCCAGTACTTC	CASSFGTEETQYF
-	TRBJ2-7	few	TRBV27	TGTGCCAGCAGCGTCGACAGTTACAATGAGCAGTACTTC	CASSVDSYNEQYF
-	TRBJ2-3	few	TRBV24-1	TGTGCCACCAGTCCCCGGGGAACAGATACGCAGTATTTT	CATSPRGTDTQYF
TRBD2	TRBJ2-5	few	TRBV4-1	TGCGCCAGCAGCCAAGACGGGGCTAGCGGAGTTAAAGAGACCCAGTACTTC	CASSQDGASGVKETQYF
TRBD1	TRBJ1-2	few	TRBV18	TGTGCCAGCTCACCATTACCAGGGGGCGAAAGCTATGGCTACACCTTC	CASSPLPGGESYGYTF
-	TRBJ2-1	-	TRBV6-6	TGTGCCAGCAGCCCCCGGGGAAATTACCCCTACAATGAGCAGTTCTTC	CASSPRGNYPYNEQFF
-	TRBJ1-1	many	TRBV7-9	TGTGCCAGCAGCTTATCGAAGATCATGAACACTGAAGCTTTCTTT	CASSLSKIMNTEAFF
-	TRBJ2-5	-	TRBV3-1	TGTGCCAGCAGCCAAGCGGATAGGGGCCAGTACTTC	CASSQADRGQYF
TRBD1	TRBJ1-2	once	TRBV2	TGTGCCAGCAGTGAAAGAGGGCCAGGGGGTATGTCTGGCTACACCTTC	CASSERGPGGMSGYTF
TRBD2	TRBJ2-7	-	TRBV24-1	TGTGCCACCAGTTCAGTTCCGCCGGGGATGACTAGCGGGGATTCCTACGAGCAGTACTTC	CATSSVPPGMTSGDSYEQYF
TRBD1	TRBJ1-5	-	TRBV20-1	TGCAGTGCTAGAGTCGCCGGGACAGGGATTATCCATAGCAATCAGCCCCAGCATTTT	CSARVAGTGIIHSNQPQHF
-	TRBJ2-5	-	TRBV20-1	TGCAGTGCTACCGAAACAGTTCAAGAGACCCAGTACTTC	CSATETVQETQYF
-	TRBJ1-2	many	TRBV5-1	TGCGCCAGCAGCTTGGAGGGGAGCTATGGCTACACCTTC	CASSLEGSYGYTF
-	TRBJ1-1	-	TRBV29-1	TGCAGCGTCAAGGGGGAGGCCATGAACACTGAAGCTTTCTTT	CSVKGEAMNTEAFF
-	TRBJ2-1	few	TRBV20-1	TGCAGTGCTAATTCGATTCAGGACCGCCGAGGGCTGGAGCAGTTCTTC	CSANSIQDRRGLEQFF
-	TRBJ1-2	few	TRBV7-2	TGTGCCAGCAGCTTAAGCTCCGACTATGGCTACACCTTC	CASSLSSDYGYTF
-	TRBJ2-7	few	TRBV7-9	TGTGCCAGCAGCTTACTAGCGCCAGCCTACGAGCAGTACTTC	CASSLLAPAYEQYF
TRBD2	TRBJ2-5	-	TRBV20-1	TGCAGTGCTTTGACTAGCGGGGGCCTCCAAGAGACCCAGTACTTC	CSALTSGGLQETQYF
TRBD2	TRBJ2-1	-	TRBV7-2	TGTGCCAGCAGCTTCCGGGACTATTTCTCCAATGAGCAGTTCTTC	CASSFRDYFSNEQFF
TRBD2	TRBJ2-3	few	TRBV9	TGTGCCAGCAGCGTAGCCCCGGCGGGAGGTACAGATACGCAGTATTTT	CASSVAPAGGTDTQYF
TRBD1	TRBJ2-7	-	TRBV29-1	TGCAGCGTTGAAGAGGACAGGGGCTACGAGCAGTACTTC	CSVEEDRGYEQYF
TRBD1	TRBJ2-3	-	TRBV7-2	TGTGCCAGCAGCTTAGGGACAGGGGTGAACAGATACGCGTATTTT	CASSLGTGVNRYAYF
-	TRBJ2-5	few	TRBV5-1	TGCGCCAGCAGCAAACGAGGCGTAATCCAAGAGACCCAGTACTTC	CASSKRGVIQETQYF
-	TRBJ2-5	-	TRBV12-3/TRBV12-4	TGTGCCAGCAGTCCCGGGACGGCCCCAGCCCTACAAGAGACCCAGTACTTC	CASSPGTAPALQETQYF
-	TRBJ1-2	-	TRBV20-1	TGCAGTGCGAGGAGGACGGCTAGCTACACCTTC	CSARRTASYTF
-	TRBJ1-1	-	TRBV11-2	TGTGCCAGCAGCGGGACTTGGGATCCTTACACTGAAGCTTTCTTT	CASSGTWDPYTEAFF
TRBD1	TRBJ2-1	-	TRBV24-1	TGTGCCACCAGTGATTTAGGGACAGGGGGCAGGGAGCAGTTCTTC	CATSDLGTGGREQFF
-	TRBJ2-1	-	TRBV18	TGTGCCAGCTCACCGGGGGCAAGGGAGCAGTTCTTC	CASSPGAREQFF
-	TRBJ2-6	-	TRBV7-9	TGTGCCGGCTTCCAGGTAGTCGGCGGGACTGGGGCCAACGTCCTGACTTTC	CAGFQVVGGTGANVLTF
-	TRBJ1-2	-	TRBV20-1	TGCAGTGCTAGAGATGCGCCCTATGGCTACACCTTC	CSARDAPYGYTF
-	TRBJ2-1	-	TRBV25-1	TGTGCCAGCAGTGAAAAGCGGGTGAACTACAATGAGCAGTTCTTC	CASSEKRVNYNEQFF
-	TRBJ1-5	-	TRBV9	TGTGCCAGCAGCGACACCTCTGGGGGGGAGATTAGGCAGCCCCAGCATTTT	CASSDTSGGEIRQPQHF
TRBD2	TRBJ2-3	few	TRBV6-2/TRBV6-3	TGTGCCAGCAGTTACCCCATGGCCGCGCTAGCGGGAGCAGCAGATACGCAGTATTTT	CASSYPMAALAGAADTQYF
-	TRBJ2-1	-	TRBV20-1	TGCAGTGCACCCCAAAGGGGGAGTTTCTACAATGAGCAGTTCTTC	CSAPQRGSFYNEQFF